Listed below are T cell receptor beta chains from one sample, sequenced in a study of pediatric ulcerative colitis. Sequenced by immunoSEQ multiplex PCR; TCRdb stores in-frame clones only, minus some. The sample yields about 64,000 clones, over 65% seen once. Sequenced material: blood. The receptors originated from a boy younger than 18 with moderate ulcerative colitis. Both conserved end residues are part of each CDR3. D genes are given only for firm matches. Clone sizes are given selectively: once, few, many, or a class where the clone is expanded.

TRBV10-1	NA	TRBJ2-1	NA	TGCGCCAGCAGCCCCCTTAGACTGACACGGTACAATGAGCAGTTCTTC	CASSPLRLTRYNEQFF
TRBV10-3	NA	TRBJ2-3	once	TGTGCCATCAGTGAACCCGCAGGGACCCGGCACTACACAGATACGCAGTATTTT	CAISEPAGTRHYTDTQYF
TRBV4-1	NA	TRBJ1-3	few	TGCGCCAGCAGCCAACCGCAGCGGGGTTTCTCTGGAAACACCATATATTTT	CASSQPQRGFSGNTIYF
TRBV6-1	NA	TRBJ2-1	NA	TGTGCCACCCACAATGAGCAGTTCTTC	CATHNEQFF
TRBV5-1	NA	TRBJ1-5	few	TGCGCCAGCAGCTTGGAAGGCCAGCCCCAGCATTTT	CASSLEGQPQHF
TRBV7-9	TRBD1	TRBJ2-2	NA	TGTGCCAGCAGGTTGACAGGGGGGGACACCGGGGAGCTGTTTTTT	CASRLTGGDTGELFF
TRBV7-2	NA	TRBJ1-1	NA	TGTGCCAGCAGCTTAGCCTGGGTGGCCGAGAACACTGAAGCTTTCTTT	CASSLAWVAENTEAFF
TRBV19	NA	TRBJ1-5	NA	TGTGCCAGTGAATCTACAGGGTTCGGCAATCAGCCCCAGCATTTT	CASESTGFGNQPQHF
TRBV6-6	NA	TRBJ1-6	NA	TGTGCCAGCAGCAAGCTACCGGGGTACAATAATTCACCCCTCCACTTT	CASSKLPGYNNSPLHF
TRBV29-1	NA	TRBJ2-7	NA	TGCAGCGTTGAAGTTACAGATAGCTCCTACGAGCAGTACTTC	CSVEVTDSSYEQYF